This TCR beta chain was sequenced in a study of identifying expanded T cells in peripheral blood. Produced via immunoSEQ multiplex PCR; TCRdb's table is partial and in-frame only. Here the sample spans 75,000 to 90,000 clones, approximately 90% being singletons. Germline CDR1 is LNHNV and CDR2 is YYDKDF (reference sequence). The CDR3 runs to 16 residues. V gave up 0 bases and J gave up 0 bases, with 9 bases separating them. This chain connects TRBV15 to TRBJ2-1; D might be TRBD2 (5 bases). The receptor was isolated from a person between 18 and 70 years old in good health. The sequencing sample was made of blood. DNA of the CDR3: TGTGCCACCAGCAGAGAGGGAGCGAGCTCCTACAATGAGCAGTTCTTC. Protein product: CATSREGASSYNEQFF.